This TCR beta chain originates from a study of identical twins (dated by TCRdb to about 2016). Regarding the research as a whole: To test whether fetal clonotypes persist, the study used deep sequencing on TCR alpha and beta repertoires from monozygotic twins, unrelated adults of various ages, and cord blood. Replicate twin experiments were performed at different times using different library preparation protocols to rule out contamination. Study-wide findings and limitations: In beta out-of-frame sequences, excess twin sharing was weaker, because having fewer shared sequences lowered the signal-to-noise ratio. Invariant T cells such as MAIT and iNKT could partly confound zero-insertion analyses, although diverse VJ usage argued against such confounding for most clonotypes. Because the same donors could not be followed over many years, conclusions were based on cross-sectional statistical analysis. Recombination models systematically underestimated out-of-frame TCR alpha sharing in monozygotic twins but agreed with sharing between unrelated individuals. Abundant cord blood beta clonotypes had fewer insertions, young adult naive repertoires showed a similar but weaker trend, and memory repertoires showed no such trend. Out-of-frame TCR alpha sequences shared between twins showed an excess of low generation-probability sequences compared with coincidental sharing between unrelated individuals.

This clonotype appeared a single time. There is no known antigen for this receptor. Base qualities are not at hand, and no much larger clone is one base apart. All donors were healthy Caucasians. Three pairs of female monozygotic twins, all aged roughly 18 to 30 years, made up the twin cohort. Positive isolation kits from Invitrogen were used to isolate CD4+ and CD8+ T cell populations. Library preparation used 5' RACE. TCRdb shows the sequencer as Illumina HiSeq 2000. A universal primer binding site was added through template switching, and the final cDNA carried a unique molecular identifier so that TCR cDNA molecules could be counted accurately. Specific primers in the conserved constant-segment region were used to synthesize first-strand cDNA for the TCR alpha and beta chains. Each cDNA library was double barcoded, with a SMART-Mk sample barcode plus Illumina barcodes, to control for contamination. Two successive PCR steps introduced TruSeq adapter sequences along with Illumina sample barcodes. The TCR alpha and beta cDNA libraries were sequenced on the Illumina HiSeq platform using custom primers. In the source study's methods: MiGEC processed the raw reads to extract unique molecular identifiers, while MiXCR was used to determine the CDR3 positions. For each individual, recombination models were inferred using an EM algorithm with the repgenHMM and IGoR tools. Shared clonotypes were analyzed with the tcR package in R, and sharing was normalized by the product of cloneset sizes. To study raw recombination free of thymic and clonal selection effects, out-of-frame nonproductive sequences were analyzed. TCRdb reanalyzed the raw reads on its own, using fastp at Q25 for trimming and MiXCR for clone calling, and kept in-frame beta chains. Rows merge per CDR3 protein into single entries with the most common DNA and genes. TCRdb's processing, not the authors', yielded these V and J calls. This sample holds 430,000 or so distinct CDR3 sequences; about 24% were observed only once. The ten largest clones add up to around 3% of the sample.

Per the germline V gene (reference sequence), DFQATT is the CDR1 and SNEGSKA is the CDR2. V loses 5 bases of germline sequence and J loses 6 bases, and the interval between the two ends is 11 bases. The CDR3 measures 13 amino acids from cysteine to phenylalanine. Of all the DNA, just the CDR3 is kept, 39 bases in frame from base 1. The data also belong to a second study, concerning T cells expressing NK-cell markers. Drawing on the second study: Eight donors provided sorted CD3+CD56+NKG2C+, CD3+CD56+NKG2C- and CD3+CD56-NKG2C+ T-cell subsets, whose TCR beta-chain repertoires were profiled. Among the eight sequenced donors, seven were HCMV-seropositive and one was HCMV-seronegative. In several experiments an anti-gammadeltaTCR antibody was added to restrict sorting to alphabetaTCR-expressing T cells. In five to seven donors, the dominant CD3+CD56+NKG2C+ clonotypes were among the top 10 CD8+ clonotypes and accounted for about 1.0-7.5% of CD8+ T cells. Those dominant clonotypes were again the most abundant among CD3+CD56-NKG2C+ cells in several donors, at roughly 25-65%. Whether the expanded NKG2C-expressing T cell clones were specific for HCMV antigens remained unclear. The study sequenced eight donors, all healthy volunteers chosen at random: three men and five women. A commercial ELISA kit detecting HCMV-specific IgG in serum was used to determine HCMV serostatus. MIGEC was used to demultiplex reads and group the reads by UMI, and MiTCR was used to assemble and quantify clonotypes. To exclude erroneous sequences, any TCR cDNA sequence not supported by at least two reads was discarded. The tcR package was used for downstream repertoire analysis, with clonotypes matched between fractions based on CDR3 nucleotide sequence plus V segment. VDJmatch was used to annotate antigen specificity against VDJdb, with one amino acid substitution in CDR3 permitted.

Recombination joined TRBV20-1 with TRBJ1-6; TRBD1 is a weak D gene call, 6 bases matching. The TCR comes from a woman aged 18-30 years in good health. The sequenced sample was CD4+ T cells sorted from blood. The CDR3 protein is CSALDSFNSPLHF. In nucleotides, the sequence is TGCAGTGCTTTGGACAGTTTTAATTCACCCCTCCACTTT.